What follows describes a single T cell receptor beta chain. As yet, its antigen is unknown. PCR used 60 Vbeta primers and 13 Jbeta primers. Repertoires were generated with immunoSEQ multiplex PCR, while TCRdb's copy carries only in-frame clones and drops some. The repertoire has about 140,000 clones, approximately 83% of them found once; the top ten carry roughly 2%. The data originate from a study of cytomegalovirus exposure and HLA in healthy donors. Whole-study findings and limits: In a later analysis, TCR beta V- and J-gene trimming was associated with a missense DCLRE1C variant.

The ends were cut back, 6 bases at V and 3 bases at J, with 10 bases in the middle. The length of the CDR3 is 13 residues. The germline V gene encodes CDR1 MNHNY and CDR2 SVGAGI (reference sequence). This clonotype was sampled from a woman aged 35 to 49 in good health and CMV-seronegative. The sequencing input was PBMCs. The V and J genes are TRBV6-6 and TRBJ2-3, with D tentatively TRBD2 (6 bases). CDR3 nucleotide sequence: TGTGCCAGCAGGGGACTGATTACAGATACGCAGTATTTT. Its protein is CASRGLITDTQYF.